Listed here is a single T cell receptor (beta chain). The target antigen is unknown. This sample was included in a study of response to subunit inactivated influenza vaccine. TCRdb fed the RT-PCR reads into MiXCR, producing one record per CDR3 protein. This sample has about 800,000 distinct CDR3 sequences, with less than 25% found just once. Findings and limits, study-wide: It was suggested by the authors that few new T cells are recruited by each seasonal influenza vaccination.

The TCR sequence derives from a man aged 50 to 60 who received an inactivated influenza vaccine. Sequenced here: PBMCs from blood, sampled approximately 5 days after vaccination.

The CDR3 reads CASSSRAGVTEAFF. The DNA of the CDR3 is TGTGCCAGCAGCTCACGGGCAGGTGTTACTGAAGCTTTCTTT. The chain links TRBV11-2 to TRBJ1-1; D uncertain. Germline V gene sequence: CDR1 SGHAT, CDR2 FQNNGV. CDR3 length: 14 amino acids. V dropped 4 bases and J dropped 5 bases, with 14 bases sitting between them.